This T cell receptor beta chain was documented in a study of T cell changes during pregnancy in multiple sclerosis. The repertoire was sequenced with immunoSEQ multiplex PCR; TCRdb's copy has only in-frame clones and lacks some. The table records 85,000 to 130,000 clones, around 90% of them present only once. V lost 6 bases to trimming and J lost 8 bases, with 11 bases between them. Germline V gives CDR1 LNHDA, CDR2 SQIVND (reference sequence). This CDR3 is built from 13 residues. The clonotype comes from a female donor with multiple sclerosis, enrolled in a pregnancy study. The chain carries TRBV19 and TRBJ1-6; D is ambiguous. This specimen consisted of peripheral blood, obtained before pregnancy. CDR3 in DNA: TGTGCCAGTAGCCTAAGCCATTATTCACCCCTCCACTTT. It encodes CASSLSHYSPLHF.